This T cell receptor (beta chain) originates from a study of blood T cells in healthy people across ages. This clonotype was observed a few times. Its target is unknown. CDR1 and CDR2 (germline): LGHNA, YNFKEQ. The CDR3 extends over 17 amino acids. Losses at the gene ends were 0 bases for V and 12 bases for J; bases not matched to a gene: 10. Primed by a sample-barcoded 5' primer and a J-beta primer mix, a second PCR proceeded for about 7 to 11 cycles. The template-switch adaptor, which had 12 random nucleotides, put a tag on each cDNA molecule. From the 5' RACE reads, TCRdb called clonotypes with MiXCR, one entry per CDR3 protein. Of roughly 1.7 million distinct CDR3 sequences in the sample, roughly a third were seen once. Samples had at least 6.5 million PBMCs isolated from them. Study-level points and caveats: No conclusive comparison of naive versus antigen-experienced cells was possible with unsorted PBMCs. TCR beta diversity, measured per million T cells, fell in a roughly linear way with age.

The chain is built from TRBV4-2 and TRBJ2-1, with 14 nucleotides matching TRBD2. The TCR sequence derives from a woman aged 25 to 45 in good health. The specimen was blood. CDR3 region: CASSQDLGTSGRTRQFF. The CDR3 nucleotides are TGTGCCAGCAGCCAAGATTTGGGGACTAGCGGGAGAACCCGGCAGTTCTTC.